Below, 18 T cell receptor beta chains from the same sample are listed, as sequenced in a study of radiotherapy plus CTLA-4 blockade in lung cancer. The table came from immunoSEQ multiplex PCR; TCRdb's copy has only in-frame clones and leaves some out. This table has tens of thousands of clones, 80% to 90% appearing once. Sequencing was performed on peripheral blood, taken from a patient treated with radiotherapy plus ipilimumab. These receptors originate from a human donor with non-small cell lung cancer whose response to radiotherapy plus ipilimumab could not be evaluated.

V usage is TRBV2 and J usage is TRBJ2-7; D ambiguous. Trimming removed 8 bases from V and 1 base from J, with 6 bases in between. This CDR3 region has 11 residues. The germline gives CDR1 SNHLY, CDR2 FYNNEI. The CDR3 DNA sequence: TGTGCCAGCTCCCCTTCCTACGAGCAGTACTTC. Translated, it gives CASSPSYEQYF.

The rearrangement uses TRBV29-1 and TRBJ2-5; unclear D gene. TRBJ2-7 matches the DNA end more closely, so the J call is doubtful. The length of the CDR3 is 11 residues. The V gene's germline CDR1 is SQVTM and CDR2 ANQGSEA. The CDR3 protein is CSAVWSYEQYF. CDR3 nucleotide sequence: TGCAGCGCGGTCTGGTCCTACGAGCAGTACTTC.

This chain joins TRBV9 and TRBJ2-3; no definite D call. This CDR3 contains 14 residues. V dropped 0 bases and J dropped 1 base, with 6 bases sitting between them. Germline CDR1 and CDR2: SGDLS and YYNGEE. The CDR3 loop is CASSVEPGTDTQYF. The CDR3 DNA sequence: TGTGCCAGCAGCGTAGAGCCGGGCACAGATACGCAGTATTTT.

V and J are TRBV18 and TRBJ1-3; 7 nucleotides agree with TRBD1. The CDR3 length is 14 residues. V lost 6 bases to trimming and J lost 3 bases; unmatched junction nucleotides: 5. Germline CDR1 reads KGHSH; CDR2 reads LQKENI. This CDR3 is CASSRQGDGNTIYF. Written as DNA, the CDR3 is TGTGCCAGCTCTCGACAGGGAGATGGAAACACCATATATTTT.

J is TRBJ2-7 and V is TRBV7-2; 8 nucleotides match TRBD1. The CDR3 is made up of 14 amino acids. With 2 bases clipped from V and 3 bases from J, the junction kept 3 bases outside the gene matches. The germline V gene has CDR1 SGHTA and CDR2 FQGNSA. The CDR3 here is CASSLQGALYEQYF. DNA for the CDR3: TGTGCCAGCAGCTTACAGGGGGCACTCTACGAGCAGTACTTC. The variable domain in full, completed from reference TRBV7-2 and TRBJ2-7, reads GAGVSQSPSNKVTEKGKDVELRCDPISGHTALYWYRQSLGQGLEFLIYFQGNSAPDKSGLPSDRFSAERTGGSVSTLTIQRTQQEDSAVYLCASSLQGALYEQYFGPGTRLTVT.

Only one count was recorded for this clone. This chain links TRBV9 with TRBJ2-1; possibly TRBD2 for D (5 bases). The CDR3 has 14 residues. The germline V and J ends were trimmed by 5 bases and 8 bases, with 17 bases remaining between them. Germline V lookup: CDR1 SGDLS, CDR2 YYNGEE. CDR3 sequence reads: CASRLTKASDEQFF. The CDR3 nucleotides read TGTGCCAGCAGACTGACTAAAGCCAGTGATGAGCAGTTCTTC.

The J gene is TRBJ2-4, the V gene TRBV7-2; no firm D call. Germline lookup yields CDR1 SGHTA and CDR2 FQGNSA. The CDR3 is 15 amino acids. V was shortened by 5 bases and J by 2 bases, with 13 bases between the two germline ends. The CDR3 DNA sequence: TGTGCCAGCAGCAAGGCGCCAGGCACCAAAAACATTCAGTACTTC. Protein product: CASSKAPGTKNIQYF.

The chain employs TRBV19 and TRBJ1-5; TRBD1 aligns across 9 bases. This CDR3 contains 14 residues. CDR1 is LNHDA, CDR2 SQIVND, per germline (reference sequence). V lost 6 bases to trimming and J lost 6 bases; unmatched junction nucleotides: 6. The CDR3 DNA follows: TGTGCCAGTAGGAAGGGACAGGGAGTTCAGCCCCAGCATTTT. It is translated as CASRKGQGVQPQHF.

The table lists this clone with a few counts. The rearrangement uses TRBV28 and TRBJ2-7; TRBD1 matches 9 bases. This CDR3 has 16 residues. V was pared by 5 bases and J by 4 bases, with 12 bases of the junction left unmatched. The germline V gene has CDR1 MDHEN and CDR2 SYDVKM. The CDR3 sequence is CASSIYRGLSSYEQYF. The CDR3 DNA follows: TGTGCCAGCAGTATCTACAGGGGGCTCAGCTCTTACGAGCAGTACTTC.

This chain joins TRBV5-4 and TRBJ2-7; 7 bases match TRBD1. Looked up from germline, CDR1 is SGHNT and CDR2 is YYREEE (reference sequence). The length of the CDR3 is 15 residues. The V gene end was trimmed by 0 bases and the J gene end by 3 bases; junction bases not matched to a gene: 6. The CDR3 region has the DNA TGTGCCAGCAGCTTGGGGGGACAGCGAAACTACGAGCAGTACTTC. Amino acids: CASSLGGQRNYEQYF.

The chain carries TRBV15 and TRBJ2-7, with 10 bases fitting TRBD1. The length of the CDR3 is 15 residues. Germline CDR1 LNHNV, CDR2 YYDKDF (reference sequence). The J segment lost 5 bases and the V segment lost 5 bases, leaving 9 bases of the junction unmatched. CDR3 DNA sequence: TGTGCCACCAGCTCAGTACGGGACAGGGGACACGAGCAGTACTTC. Translating it yields CATSSVRDRGHEQYF.

The chain uses TRBV27 and TRBJ2-7, with TRBD1 as a possible D gene (6 bases). The CDR3 contains 14 residues. V lost 4 bases to trimming and J lost 4 bases, with 14 bases between them. Per germline, CDR1 MNHEY and CDR2 SMNVEV (reference sequence). CDR3 sequence (DNA): TGTGCCAGCAGTTGGGGGCCGGAGGATTACGAGCAGTACTTC. Protein: CASSWGPEDYEQYF.

V gene TRBV5-1 combines with J gene TRBJ2-1; possible D gene TRBD1, 6 bases. Germline V gene data show CDR1 as SGHRS and CDR2 as YFSETQ. Trimming cost V 0 bases and J 1 base, with 8 bases left between them. CDR3 length: 15 amino acids. CDR3 loop: CASSLGGGSYNEQFF. The CDR3 nucleotides are TGCGCCAGCAGCTTGGGAGGGGGTTCCTACAATGAGCAGTTCTTC. Supplemented by reference TRBV5-1 and TRBJ2-1, the full variable domain reads KAGVTQTPRYLIKTRGQQVTLSCSPISGHRSVSWYQQTPGQGLQFLFEYFSETQRNKGNFPGRFSGRQFSNSRSEMNVSTLELGDSALYLCASSLGGGSYNEQFFGPGTRLTVL.

This clone was detected once. CDR3 DNA: TGTGCCAGCAGCCTAGCCGTTAGCACAGATACGCAGTATTTT. It is translated as CASSLAVSTDTQYF. The chain has TRBV11-2 and TRBJ2-3; D perhaps matches TRBD2 (5 bases). This CDR3 contains 14 residues. The germline V gene encodes CDR1 SGHAT and CDR2 FQNNGV. V gave up 5 bases and J gave up 0 bases, with 9 bases separating them. Full variable domain (remainder filled in from reference TRBV11-2 and TRBJ2-3): EAGVAQSPRYKIIEKRQSVAFWCNPISGHATLYWYQQILGQGPKLLIQFQNNGVVDDSQLPKDRFSAERLKGVDSTLKIQPAKLEDSAVYLCASSLAVSTDTQYFGPGTRLTVL.

J is TRBJ2-5 and V is TRBV5-1; 7 bases fit TRBD1. With 4 bases clipped from V and 7 bases from J, the junction kept 10 bases outside the gene matches. The CDR3 loop spans 14 amino acids. From germline, CDR1 is SGHRS and CDR2 YFSETQ. The DNA for the CDR3 is TGCGCCAGCAGCACGTGGGACAGTGCGGCGACCCAGTACTTC. It is translated as CASSTWDSAATQYF.

The chain uses TRBV5-4 and TRBJ2-1, with 8 nucleotides matching TRBD2. Trimming took 3 bases from V and 4 from J; bases not matched to a gene: 9. The CDR3 extends over 16 amino acids. Per the germline V gene, CDR1 is SGHNT and CDR2 is YYREEE (reference sequence). The CDR3 loop reads CASSSAGTRTYNEQFF. In DNA form, the CDR3 reads TGTGCCAGCAGCTCCGCCGGGACTAGGACTTACAATGAGCAGTTCTTC.

The chain combines TRBV7-9 with TRBJ2-1, with TRBD2 matching 11 bases. The CDR3 consists of 15 residues. Trimming removed 5 bases from V and 3 bases from J; junction bases left unmatched: 3. CDR1 is SEHNR, CDR2 FQNEAQ, per germline (reference sequence). The CDR3 DNA follows: TGTGCCAGCAGCACCGGGACTAGCGGCTACAATGAGCAGTTCTTC. Protein sequence: CASSTGTSGYNEQFF. The full variable domain, with the rest looked up from reference TRBV7-9 and TRBJ2-1, is DTGVSQNPRHKITKRGQNVTFRCDPISEHNRLYWYRQTLGQGPEFLTYFQNEAQLEKSRLLSDRFSAERPKGSFSTLEIQRTEQGDSAMYLCASSTGTSGYNEQFFGPGTRLTVL.

This clone was seen only a few times. In DNA form, the CDR3 reads TGTGCCATCAGTGAGTGGGACACTCAAGGCTACGAGCAGTACTTC. The encoded protein is CAISEWDTQGYEQYF. This chain uses TRBV10-3 with TRBJ2-7; possibly TRBD1 for D (6 bases). The CDR3 totals 15 residues. Germline loops: CDR1 ENHRY, CDR2 SYGVKD. Trimming pared 1 base from V and 3 bases from J, leaving 13 bases between.